A selection of T cell receptor beta chains follows, all from one sample in a study of T cell responses to AZD1222 COVID-19 vaccine. Using immunoSEQ multiplex PCR, the repertoire was profiled, and TCRdb retains in-frame clones only, with some absent. The table lists some 96,000 clones, 80% to 95% of them singletons. The material was peripheral blood, obtained on day 0 of AZD1222 vaccination. The receptors were gathered from an adult in good health. Both conserved end residues are part of each CDR3. The order of the fields is clone size, D gene, J gene, V gene, CDR3 DNA, CDR3 protein. The D gene is left open where the match is weak. Only some rows state a clone size, as once, few, many or a class for expanded clones.

>-|TRBD2|TRBJ2-3|TRBV3-1/TRBV3-2
TGTGCCAGCAGCCAAGTTAGCGGGAGACCAGATACGCAGTATTTT
CASSQVSGRPDTQYF
>-|-|TRBJ2-7|TRBV7-8
TGTGCCAGCAGCTTAGCATTTGGTCCAGAGCAGTACTTC
CASSLAFGPEQYF
>-|-|TRBJ1-4|TRBV27
TGTGCCAGCAGTTTATCAGTCCGGGGTGAAAAACTGTTTTTT
CASSLSVRGEKLFF
>-|-|TRBJ2-2|TRBV27
TGTGCCAGCAGAACAGGGCATGATATGGGCACCGGGGAGCTGTTTTTT
CASRTGHDMGTGELFF
>-|-|TRBJ2-7|TRBV2
TGTGCCAGCAGTGAAGAGGTAGCGGACTCCTACGAGCAGTACTTC
CASSEEVADSYEQYF
>-|-|TRBJ2-2|TRBV27
TGTGCCAGCATGGAGAACACCGGGGAGCTGTTTTTT
CASMENTGELFF
>-|-|TRBJ1-4|TRBV28
TGTGCCAGCAGGAAGGCGAGCGTTCGACTGTTTTTT
CASRKASVRLFF
>once|-|TRBJ1-6|TRBV2
TGTGCCAGCAGTGCCCAACAGGGTAATAATTCACCCCTCCACTTT
CASSAQQGNNSPLHF
>-|TRBD1|TRBJ1-3|TRBV7-2
TGTGCCAGCAGCTTAGCCCCGGGACAGGGGGCGAGAATAGGGGGAAACACCATATATTTT
CASSLAPGQGARIGGNTIYF
>-|TRBD1|TRBJ1-1|TRBV29-1
TGCAGCGTTTTCTCCGACAGGGCCAACACTGAAGCTTTCTTT
CSVFSDRANTEAFF
>once|TRBD2|TRBJ2-1|TRBV4-1
TGCGCCAGCAGCCCTCTCAGGCGGGGGAATGAGCAGTTCTTC
CASSPLRRGNEQFF
>-|-|TRBJ1-4|TRBV15
TGTGCCACCAGAGCCAAGGAAAAACTGTTTTTT
CATRAKEKLFF
>-|TRBD2|TRBJ2-3|TRBV12-3/TRBV12-4
TGTGCCAGCAGCCCACTAGCGGTGCAGTATTTT
CASSPLAVQYF
>-|TRBD2|TRBJ2-3|TRBV10-1
TGCGCCAGCAGTGAGTCGAAGCGGGGTTTCACAGATACGCAGTATTTT
CASSESKRGFTDTQYF
>-|-|TRBJ2-2|TRBV7-6
TGTGCCAGCAGCCCTAGGGTGGGAGAGGGGACCGGGGAGCTGTTTTTT
CASSPRVGEGTGELFF
>-|-|TRBJ2-1|TRBV27
TGTGCCAGCAGTTTATTGTCTGTCCCAAACCACCGGCAGTTCTTC
CASSLLSVPNHRQFF
>-|-|TRBJ2-5|TRBV7-9
TGTGCCAGCAGCTTAGCCAGCGGACCCAACCAAGAGACCCAGTACTTC
CASSLASGPNQETQYF
>once|TRBD2|TRBJ2-3|TRBV6-5
TGTGCCGGGGCGGGGGGCGCGGCAGATACGCAGTATTTT
CAGAGGAADTQYF
>-|TRBD2|TRBJ2-7|TRBV4-1
TGCGCCAGCAGCCAATTTTGGACTAGCGCTACCTACGAGCAGTACTTC
CASSQFWTSATYEQYF
>-|-|TRBJ1-3|TRBV18
TGTGCCAGCTCACCGATTGGTGACTCTGGAAACACCATATATTTT
CASSPIGDSGNTIYF
>-|-|TRBJ2-7|TRBV30
TGTGCCTGGCAAAAGGACAGACGTTACGAGCAGTACTTC
CAWQKDRRYEQYF
>-|-|TRBJ2-3|TRBV6-5
TGTGCCAGCAGGTACTCGTCCACATCAGATACGCAGTATTTT
CASRYSSTSDTQYF
>-|-|TRBJ2-5|TRBV28
TGTGCCAGCAGCGATCCCCGGGCCGGCGGAGAGACCCAGTACTTC
CASSDPRAGGETQYF
>-|TRBD1|TRBJ1-6|TRBV28
TGTGCCAGCAGCTCGGAACGGACAGGGGGAAATTCACCCCTCCACTTT
CASSSERTGGNSPLHF
>-|TRBD2|TRBJ2-3|TRBV11-3
TGTGCCAGCAGCTTGGGGGCTAGCGGGAGTCTCCAGTATTTT
CASSLGASGSLQYF
>-|-|TRBJ2-1|TRBV27
TGTGCCAGCAGTTTATTACTAGGGGGGGACAATGAGCAGTTCTTC
CASSLLLGGDNEQFF
>-|TRBD2|TRBJ2-5|TRBV6-5
TGTGCCAGCAGTTACGGCGGGAGCGGATTAGAGACCCAGTACTTC
CASSYGGSGLETQYF
>-|-|TRBJ2-1|TRBV18
TGTGCCAGCTCACCACCGGACGTGAATGAGCAGTTCTTC
CASSPPDVNEQFF
>-|TRBD1|TRBJ1-4|TRBV28
TGTGCCAGCAGTTTAAATTACAGGGGGAATTTGGCAACTAATGAAAAACTGTTTTTT
CASSLNYRGNLATNEKLFF
>once|TRBD1|TRBJ1-4|TRBV3-1/TRBV3-2
TGTGCCAGCAGCCAAGAGTGGGGACAGTTTAATGAAAAACTGTTTTTT
CASSQEWGQFNEKLFF
>-|-|TRBJ2-2|TRBV7-3
TGTGCCAGCACCCCCGGCCTGAACACCGGGGAGCTGTTTTTT
CASTPGLNTGELFF
>-|TRBD1|TRBJ2-1|TRBV9
TGTGCCAGCAGCCAGGGGGAAGGTCTTAGGAATGAGCAGTTCTTC
CASSQGEGLRNEQFF
>-|-|TRBJ2-3|TRBV18
TGTGCCAGCTCCTCGGCGGAAAACACAGATACGCAGTATTTT
CASSSAENTDTQYF
>-|-|TRBJ1-3|TRBV7-6
TGTGCCAGCAGCTTAGCGCCCGGGATCGGAAACACCATATATTTT
CASSLAPGIGNTIYF
>-|TRBD1|TRBJ1-6|TRBV6-5
TGTGCCAGCAGTTCGGGACAGGGAAGTAATTCACCCCTCCACTTT
CASSSGQGSNSPLHF
>few|TRBD2|TRBJ2-7|TRBV28
TGTGCCAGCAGTACTCCCCAGACTAGCGGGGTTGAGCAGTACTTC
CASSTPQTSGVEQYF
>-|TRBD1|TRBJ1-5|TRBV28
TGTGCCAGCAGTGACAGGGGCGGGAGGAATCAGCCCCAGCATTTT
CASSDRGGRNQPQHF
>-|TRBD1|TRBJ1-2|TRBV28
TGTGCCAGCAGCACAACAGGGGAGGGGAACTATGGCTACACCTTC
CASSTTGEGNYGYTF
>-|-|TRBJ1-4|TRBV21-1
TGTGCCCCCCAGGGGGGTGATAGAGAAAAACTGTTTTTT
CAPQGGDREKLFF
>-|-|TRBJ2-7|TRBV6-5
TGTGCCAGCAGTACAAACACGGGGGTGGAGCAGTACTTC
CASSTNTGVEQYF
>-|-|TRBJ2-2|TRBV11-3
TGTGCCAGCAGCTTAGGTTCAGGGTCCACCGGGGAGCTGTTTTTT
CASSLGSGSTGELFF
>-|-|TRBJ2-5|TRBV6-5
TGTGCCAGCAGCTGGGGAAGGGGGCAAGAGACCCAGTACTTC
CASSWGRGQETQYF
>-|-|TRBJ2-7|TRBV30
TGTGCCTGGAGGAAAGAACTCGAGCAGTACTTC
CAWRKELEQYF
>-|-|TRBJ2-1|TRBV2
TGTGCCAGCAGTGATGCGCCGGGCTTGGAGCAGTTCTTC
CASSDAPGLEQFF
>-|TRBD1|TRBJ2-5|TRBV29-1
TGCAGCGGGACAGGGGGCGAGGAGACCCAGTACTTC
CSGTGGEETQYF
>-|TRBD2|TRBJ2-3|TRBV18
TGTGCCAGCTCACCACTAGCGGGTGGAGCAGATACGCAGTATTTT
CASSPLAGGADTQYF
>-|TRBD2|TRBJ2-2|TRBV4-2
TGTGCCAGCAGCCCGGGGGGGGAGCGGGAGAACACCGGGGAGCTGTTTTTT
CASSPGGERENTGELFF
>-|-|TRBJ1-1|TRBV20-1
TGCAGTGCTAGTTCGGGAGGTAGCACTGAAGCTTTCTTT
CSASSGGSTEAFF
>-|-|TRBJ2-3|TRBV15
TGTGCCACCAGCAGAGCTCCTTGGGGCACAGATACGCAGTATTTT
CATSRAPWGTDTQYF
>-|TRBD2|TRBJ2-2|TRBV30
TGTGCCTGGAGTGTTGACCCCGGGACTAGCGGGGCCGGGGAGCTGTTTTTT
CAWSVDPGTSGAGELFF
>-|TRBD1|TRBJ2-5|TRBV6-1
TGTGCCAGCAGTGAACCGACAGGGGTTTGGGTGACCCAGTACTTC
CASSEPTGVWVTQYF
>-|TRBD2|TRBJ2-1|TRBV29-1
TGCAGCGTAATAGGACTAGCGGGAGGCTATGAGCAGTTCTTC
CSVIGLAGGYEQFF
>-|-|TRBJ2-7|TRBV4-1
TGCGCCAGCAGCCAAGATCCTAGCGAGAACTACGAGCAGTACTTC
CASSQDPSENYEQYF
>-|-|TRBJ1-5|TRBV2
TGTGCCAGCATGCGGGGGCTAAATCAGCCCCAGCATTTT
CASMRGLNQPQHF